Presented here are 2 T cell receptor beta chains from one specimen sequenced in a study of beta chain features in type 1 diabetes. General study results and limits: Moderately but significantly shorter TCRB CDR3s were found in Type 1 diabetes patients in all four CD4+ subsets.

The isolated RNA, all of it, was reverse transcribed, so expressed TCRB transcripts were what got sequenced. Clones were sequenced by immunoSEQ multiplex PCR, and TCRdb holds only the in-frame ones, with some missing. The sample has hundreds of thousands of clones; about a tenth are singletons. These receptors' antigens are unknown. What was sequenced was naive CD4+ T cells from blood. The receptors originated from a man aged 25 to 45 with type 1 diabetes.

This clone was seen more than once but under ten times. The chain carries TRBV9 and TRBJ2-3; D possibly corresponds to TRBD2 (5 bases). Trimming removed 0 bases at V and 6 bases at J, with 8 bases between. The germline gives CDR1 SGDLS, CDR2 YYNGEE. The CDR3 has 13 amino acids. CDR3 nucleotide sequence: TGTGCCAGCAGCGTAGACCCGGGGGATACGCAGTATTTT. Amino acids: CASSVDPGDTQYF.

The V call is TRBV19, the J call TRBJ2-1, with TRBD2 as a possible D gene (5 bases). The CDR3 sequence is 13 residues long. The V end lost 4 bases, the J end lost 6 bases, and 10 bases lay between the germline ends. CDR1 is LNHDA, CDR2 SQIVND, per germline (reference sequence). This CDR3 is CASSTLGFNEQFF. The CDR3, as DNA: TGTGCCAGTAGTACACTAGGGTTCAATGAGCAGTTCTTC.